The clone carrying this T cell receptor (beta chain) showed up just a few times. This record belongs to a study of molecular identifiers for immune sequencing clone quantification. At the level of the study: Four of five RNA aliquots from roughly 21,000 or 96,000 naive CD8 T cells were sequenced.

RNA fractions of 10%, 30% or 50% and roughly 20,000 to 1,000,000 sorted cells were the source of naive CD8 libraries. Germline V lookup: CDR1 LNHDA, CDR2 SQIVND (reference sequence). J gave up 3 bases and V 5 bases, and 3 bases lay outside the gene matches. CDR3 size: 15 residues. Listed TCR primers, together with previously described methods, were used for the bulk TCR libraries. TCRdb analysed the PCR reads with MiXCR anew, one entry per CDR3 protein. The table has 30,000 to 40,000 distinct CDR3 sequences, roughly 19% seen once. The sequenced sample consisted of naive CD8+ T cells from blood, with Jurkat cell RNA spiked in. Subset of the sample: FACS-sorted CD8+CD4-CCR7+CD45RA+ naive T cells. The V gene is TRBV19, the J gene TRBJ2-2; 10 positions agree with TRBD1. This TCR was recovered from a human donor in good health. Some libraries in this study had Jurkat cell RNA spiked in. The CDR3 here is CASSPGQGYTGELFF. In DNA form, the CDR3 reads TGTGCCAGTAGTCCGGGACAGGGGTACACCGGGGAGCTGTTTTTT.